The 32 T cell receptor beta chains in this list originate from one sample, sequenced in a study of cytomegalovirus exposure and HLA in healthy donors. PCR used 60 Vbeta primers and 13 Jbeta primers. Profiling relied on immunoSEQ multiplex PCR, and the TCRdb table lists in-frame clones only, not all of them. The sample yields fewer than 130,000 clones, just over 75% seen once. Sequencing was done on a sample of PBMCs. The receptors come from a man between 25 and 39 years old in good health and CMV-seropositive.

The V gene is TRBV9, the J gene TRBJ1-3, with D perhaps matching TRBD1 (6 bases). In germline, CDR1 is SGDLS, CDR2 YYNGEE. Trimming took off 0 bases at V and 8 bases at J, with 18 bases between the two ends. The CDR3 sequence is 16 residues long. CDR3 DNA sequence: TGTGCCAGCAGCGTAGATCAGGGGCGGCTCCGGGACACCATATATTTT. Its protein is CASSVDQGRLRDTIYF.

This chain connects TRBV15 to TRBJ1-2; D not resolved. Germline CDR1 is LNHNV and CDR2 is YYDKDF (reference sequence). V was trimmed by 1 base and J by 3 bases, leaving 18 bases between them. The CDR3 is 17 amino acids. This CDR3 is CATSRASGSGRYYGYTF. CDR3 DNA: TGTGCCACCAGCAGAGCCTCGGGATCCGGGAGATACTATGGCTACACCTTC.

The chain employs TRBV18 and TRBJ2-1, with 10 bases matching TRBD1. Germline CDR1 and CDR2: KGHSH and LQKENI. The J segment lost 7 bases and the V segment lost 3 bases, leaving 6 bases of the junction unmatched. The CDR3 is made up of 15 amino acids. DNA for the CDR3: TGTGCCAGCTCACCGACAGGGGGCGATAGGAATGAGCAGTTCTTC. This codes for CASSPTGGDRNEQFF.

The chain recombines TRBV5-1 with TRBJ2-7; 9 nucleotides line up with TRBD1. Per the germline V gene, CDR1 is SGHRS and CDR2 is YFSETQ. The CDR3 is 14 amino acids. J gave up 7 bases and V 0 bases, and 5 bases lay outside the gene matches. CDR3 bases: TGCGCCAGCAGCTTGGACAGGGGGCTGGGGGAGCAGTACTTC. Translating it yields CASSLDRGLGEQYF.

This rearrangement joins TRBV7-8 to TRBJ2-1; 9 nucleotides match TRBD2. Germline trimming cut 5 bases from V and 8 bases from J; bases unmatched to any gene: 13. The CDR3 totals 16 residues. Germline loops: CDR1 SGHVS, CDR2 FQNEAQ. This CDR3 reads CASSPLSGGSTDEQFF. CDR3 DNA: TGTGCCAGCAGCCCCCTCAGCGGGGGGTCGACGGATGAGCAGTTCTTC.

The chain is built from TRBV12-2 and TRBJ2-2; the table calls TRBD1, which could not be checked here. TRBV12-2 is labeled a pseudogene. The CDR3 runs 15 residues. As DNA, the CDR3 is TGTGCAAGTCGCGCTAGACAGGGGGACACCGGGGAGCTGTTTTTT. It encodes CASRARQGDTGELFF.

The chain joins TRBV9 to TRBJ1-4; 10 bases line up with TRBD1. The germline gives CDR1 SGDLS, CDR2 YYNGEE. The V gene end was trimmed by 0 bases and the J gene end by 2 bases; junction bases not matched to a gene: 4. The CDR3 contains 17 residues. The CDR3 coding sequence is TGTGCCAGCAGCGTAGGGGACAGGGGAGGGACTAATGAAAAACTGTTTTTT. This codes for CASSVGDRGGTNEKLFF.

The rearrangement links TRBV4-2 to TRBJ1-4, with D tentatively TRBD1 (5 bases). Between the trimmed V and J ends, which lost 0 bases and 7 bases, there was a span of 18 bases. The CDR3 spans 17 residues. CDR1 and CDR2 from the germline V gene are LGHNA and YNFKEQ. CDR3 protein: CASSQEFRNGGGEKLFF. The CDR3 region has the DNA TGTGCCAGCAGCCAAGAGTTCCGAAACGGCGGGGGTGAAAAACTGTTTTTT.

The V call is TRBV9, the J call TRBJ2-3; D is perhaps TRBD2 (5 bases). The CDR3 has 16 residues. V was trimmed by 4 bases and J by 4 bases, leaving 19 bases between them. From germline, CDR1 is SGDLS and CDR2 YYNGEE. The CDR3 region is CASSPMTEGIADTQYF. As DNA, the CDR3 is TGTGCCAGCAGCCCCATGACCGAGGGAATAGCAGATACGCAGTATTTT. The full variable domain, its missing parts supplied by reference TRBV9 and TRBJ2-3, is DSGVTQTPKHLITATGQRVTLRCSPRSGDLSVYWYQQSLDQGLQFLIQYYNGEERAKGNILERFSAQQFPDLHSELNLSSLELGDSALYFCASSPMTEGIADTQYFGPGTRLTVL.

This chain links TRBV4-1 with TRBJ2-1, with D tentatively TRBD2 (5 bases). The V and J ends lost 1 base and 12 bases respectively, with 7 bases between them. In germline, CDR1 is MGHRA, CDR2 YSYEKL. The CDR3 extends over 11 amino acids. The DNA of the CDR3 is TGCGCCAGCAGCCAAGTAGCGCCGCAGTTCTTC. Its protein product is CASSQVAPQFF.

The rearrangement uses TRBV28 and TRBJ1-4; 9 nucleotides align to TRBD1. The V gene's germline CDR1 is MDHEN and CDR2 SYDVKM. V shed 2 bases and J 6 bases; nucleotides not matched to a gene: 7. This CDR3 has 16 residues. CDR3 DNA sequence: TGTGCCAGCAGTTTAGACCGGACAGGGGTGGATGAAAAACTGTTTTTT. As protein: CASSLDRTGVDEKLFF. Based on the CDR3 plus reference TRBV28 and TRBJ1-4, the full variable domain is DVKVTQSSRYLVKRTGEKVFLECVQDMDHENMFWYRQDPGLGLRLIYFSYDVKMKEKGDIPEGYSVSREKKERFSLILESASTNQTSMYLCASSLDRTGVDEKLFFGSGTQLSVL.

The V gene is TRBV6-5, the J gene TRBJ1-2; D gene uncertain. CDR1 and CDR2 (germline): MNHEY, SVGAGI. This CDR3 has 12 amino acids. V lost 1 base, J lost 5 bases, and 5 bases lay in between. This CDR3 is CASSYWSYGYTF. The DNA of the CDR3 is TGTGCCAGCAGTTACTGGAGTTATGGCTACACCTTC.

The chain's CDR3 is CASSLGTGNSPLHF. The DNA for the CDR3 is TGTGCCAGCAGCCTGGGGACAGGGAATTCACCCCTCCACTTT. The rearrangement links TRBV7-2 to TRBJ1-6; 9 positions agree with TRBD1. Germline lookup yields CDR1 SGHTA and CDR2 FQGNSA. The CDR3 consists of 14 residues. V dropped 5 bases and J dropped 7; count of bases not matched to a gene: 3.

The gene calls are TRBV2 and TRBJ2-1; 8 nucleotides line up with TRBD1. Per the germline V gene, CDR1 is SNHLY and CDR2 is FYNNEI. V lost 5 bases, J lost 10 bases, and 10 bases stayed unmatched. The CDR3 is 14 residues long. The CDR3 region is CASSRSGQAWEQFF. In DNA, the CDR3 is TGTGCCAGCAGTCGCTCGGGACAGGCGTGGGAGCAGTTCTTC.

This chain's CDR3 is CASWDRDTEAFF. The CDR3 DNA reads as TGTGCCAGCTGGGACAGGGACACTGAAGCTTTCTTT. The chain combines TRBV28 with TRBJ1-1; the match to TRBD1 covers 9 bases. The V and J ends lost 8 bases and 3 bases, in that order; junction bases with no gene match: 1. Germline-derived CDR1 and CDR2 are MDHEN and SYDVKM. The CDR3 has 12 amino acids.

This chain uses TRBV19 with TRBJ1-5, with 7 positions matching TRBD1. This CDR3 comprises 15 residues. The germline gives CDR1 LNHDA, CDR2 SQIVND (reference sequence). Unmatched junction bases numbered 2, after V lost 1 base and J lost 2 bases. The CDR3 region is CASSIGGTGNQPQHF. As DNA, the CDR3 is TGTGCCAGTAGTATAGGGGGGACAGGCAATCAGCCCCAGCATTTT.

CDR3 protein: CASSFGTESYEQYF. CDR3 sequence (DNA): TGTGCCAGCAGCTTCGGGACAGAATCCTACGAGCAGTACTTC. V gene TRBV5-4 combines with J gene TRBJ2-7; 7 bases align to TRBD1. V shed 2 bases, J shed 1 base, and the junction held 3 bases outside the gene matches. Germline CDR1 SGHNT, CDR2 YYREEE (reference sequence). CDR3 length: 14 residues. The full variable domain, completed using reference TRBV5-4 and TRBJ2-7, is ETGVTQSPTHLIKTRGQQVTLRCSSQSGHNTVSWYQQALGQGPQFIFQYYREEENGRGNFPPRFSGLQFPNYSSELNVNALELDDSALYLCASSFGTESYEQYFGPGTRLTVT.

The chain joins TRBV7-9 to TRBJ2-7, with a tentative D call TRBD1 (6 bases). V was clipped by 1 base and J by 2 bases, with 12 bases between them. This CDR3 is 15 amino acids long. CDR1 is SEHNR and CDR2 is FQNEAQ in the germline V gene (reference sequence). Written as DNA, the CDR3 is TGTGCCAGCAGCTTAGAAGGGTCAGGGGCCTACGAGCAGTACTTC. This sequence encodes CASSLEGSGAYEQYF. The complete variable domain, with remaining parts taken from reference TRBV7-9 and TRBJ2-7, reads DTGVSQNPRHKITKRGQNVTFRCDPISEHNRLYWYRQTLGQGPEFLTYFQNEAQLEKSRLLSDRFSAERPKGSFSTLEIQRTEQGDSAMYLCASSLEGSGAYEQYFGPGTRLTVT.

The chain employs TRBV7-9 and TRBJ2-1; 9 nucleotides align to TRBD2. Germline loops: CDR1 SEHNR, CDR2 FQNEAQ (reference sequence). The ends lost 0 bases at V and 0 bases at J; junction bases unmatched: 9. The CDR3 is 19 amino acids. This CDR3 reads CASSLAEAGGFSSYNEQFF. The CDR3 nucleotides are TGTGCCAGCAGCTTAGCAGAAGCGGGGGGCTTTAGCTCCTACAATGAGCAGTTCTTC.

The gene calls are TRBV4-1 and TRBJ1-6; D not certain. This CDR3 has 17 amino acids. The germline CDR1 and CDR2 sequences are MGHRA and YSYEKL. V was shortened by 3 bases and J by 8 bases, with 20 bases between the two germline ends. DNA of the CDR3: TGCGCCAGCAGCCATCCTCAGATCGGCAGCGGGGATTCACCCCTCCACTTT. Protein product: CASSHPQIGSGDSPLHF.

The sample holds a few counts of this clone. The chain is built from TRBV4-1 and TRBJ2-5, with 11 positions matching TRBD2. The CDR3 length is 16 residues. Germline-derived CDR1 and CDR2 are MGHRA and YSYEKL. The V and J ends lost 3 bases and 5 bases, in that order; junction bases with no gene match: 8. DNA of the CDR3: TGCGCCAGCAGCCAGGAGACTAGCGGGACTAGGGAGACCCAGTACTTC. Amino acids: CASSQETSGTRETQYF.

The chain is built from TRBV9 and TRBJ2-3; the D gene is possibly TRBD2 (7 bases). CDR1 and CDR2 from the germline V gene are SGDLS and YYNGEE. V lost 6 bases and J lost 1, with 15 bases in between. The CDR3 contains 15 residues. The CDR3 coding sequence is TGTGCCAGCACCCGGGTGGGGGGGCGCACAGATACGCAGTATTTT. Its protein product is CASTRVGGRTDTQYF.

The chain uses TRBV5-4 and TRBJ1-4, with D possibly TRBD1 on 6 matching bases. Germline V gene lookup returns CDR1 SGHNT and CDR2 YYREEE (reference sequence). The length of the CDR3 is 14 residues. With 0 bases removed from V and 10 bases from J, the gap between germline ends came to 13 bases. The CDR3 here is CASSLGGPDGKLFF. The CDR3 nucleotides are TGTGCCAGCAGCTTGGGGGGGCCCGACGGAAAACTGTTTTTT.

This clone appeared once. CDR3 sequence: CASSERLNSPLHF. In DNA, the CDR3 is TGCGCCAGCAGTGAACGACTGAATTCACCCCTCCACTTT. The rearrangement joins TRBV10-1 to TRBJ1-6; D gene unclear. V shed 3 bases and J shed 7 bases, with 7 bases lying between them. Germline CDR1 reads WNHNN; CDR2 reads SYGVQD (reference sequence). The CDR3 length is 13 residues.

CDR3 protein: CASSPPGDTQYF. CDR3 bases: TGTGCCAGCAGCCCCCCGGGAGATACGCAGTATTTT. The rearrangement uses TRBV14 and TRBJ2-3; D is uncertain. Trimming removed 4 bases at V and 5 bases at J, with 7 bases between. Germline CDR1 is SGHDN and CDR2 is FVKESK. CDR3 length equals 12 residues.

This rearrangement joins TRBV4-1 to TRBJ2-5; the match to TRBD2 covers 11 bases. The CDR3 totals 15 residues. V gave up 1 base and J gave up 4 bases; unmatched junction bases: 2. CDR1 MGHRA and CDR2 YSYEKL come from the germline V gene. CDR3 sequence: CASSQGTSGRETQYF. In DNA form, the CDR3 reads TGCGCCAGCAGCCAAGGGACTAGCGGGCGAGAGACCCAGTACTTC.

This chain connects TRBV27 to TRBJ2-7; the D gene is possibly TRBD2 (5 bases). This CDR3 has 15 amino acids. Germline V gives CDR1 MNHEY, CDR2 SMNVEV (reference sequence). V shed 10 bases and J shed 3 bases, with 22 bases lying between them. The CDR3 DNA sequence: TGTGCCACCGCTGACTACGCAGGAAGAGGCTACGAGCAGTACTTC. Translated, it gives CATADYAGRGYEQYF.

The rearrangement links TRBV6-5 to TRBJ2-5; the match to TRBD2 covers 9 bases. The CDR3 consists of 13 residues. Germline CDR1 reads MNHEY; CDR2 reads SVGAGI. V lost 8 bases and J lost 5; bases outside the gene matches: 6. As DNA, the CDR3 is TGTGCCAGCTCAGCGGGGGGTGGTGAGACCCAGTACTTC. This encodes CASSAGGGETQYF.

This clone has just a few counts. The chain is built from TRBV7-9 and TRBJ2-2; D may be TRBD2 (6 bases). Deletions cut 4 bases from V and 7 bases from J, with 10 bases between. Germline CDR1 SEHNR, CDR2 FQNEAQ (reference sequence). The CDR3 runs 13 residues. CDR3: CASSSGLHGELFF. The CDR3 DNA follows: TGTGCCAGCAGCTCGGGACTTCACGGGGAGCTGTTTTTT.

This sequence joins TRBV9 and TRBJ1-6, with 7 bases lining up with TRBD1. Germline trimming cut 3 bases from V and 6 bases from J; bases unmatched to any gene: 6. The CDR3 is 15 residues long. Germline V CDR1 and CDR2: SGDLS, YYNGEE. The CDR3 loop reads CASSAETGSNSPLHF. The CDR3 DNA reads as TGTGCCAGCAGCGCCGAGACAGGGTCTAATTCACCCCTCCACTTT.

V and J are TRBV7-2 and TRBJ1-4; D is ambiguous. The CDR3 has 13 residues. The ends were cut back, 5 bases at V and 8 bases at J, with 12 bases in the middle. Germline values: CDR1 SGHTA, CDR2 FQGNSA. In DNA form, the CDR3 reads TGTGCCAGCAGCACTCACCGGTTGGAAAAACTGTTTTTT. Translating gives CASSTHRLEKLFF.

This clone has only a few counts. This sequence joins TRBV28 and TRBJ2-2; D ambiguous. V was clipped by 6 bases and J by 5 bases, with 7 bases between them. The V gene's germline CDR1 is MDHEN and CDR2 SYDVKM. The CDR3 length is 12 residues. The DNA of the CDR3 is TGTGCCAGCAGGAGGCTAACCGGGGAGCTGTTTTTT. Protein: CASRRLTGELFF.